The clone carrying this TCR beta chain has ten or more counts. What it binds is unknown. The entry originates in a study of neurological immune-mediated disorders. TCRdb analysed the 5' RACE reads with MiXCR anew, one entry per CDR3 protein. This table holds over 45,000 distinct CDR3 sequences, about 4.2% found once. The CDR3 totals 14 residues. The V end was cut by 4 bases, the J end by 1 base, with 13 bases between. Per germline, CDR1 DFQATT and CDR2 SNEGSKA (reference sequence). Study-wide results and caveats: HTLV-1-associated myelopathy had the most TCR clonal expansion, while multiple sclerosis had the least, a level that fell below healthy controls.

Sequenced material: CD4+ T cells from blood. The chain uses TRBV20-1 and TRBJ1-1; TRBD1 might be the D (5 bases). This TCR came from a woman between 35 and 50 years old with multiple sclerosis. The CDR3 region is CSATGHRRNTEAFF. The CDR3 bases are TGCAGTGCTACAGGACATCGTAGGAACACTGAAGCTTTCTTT.